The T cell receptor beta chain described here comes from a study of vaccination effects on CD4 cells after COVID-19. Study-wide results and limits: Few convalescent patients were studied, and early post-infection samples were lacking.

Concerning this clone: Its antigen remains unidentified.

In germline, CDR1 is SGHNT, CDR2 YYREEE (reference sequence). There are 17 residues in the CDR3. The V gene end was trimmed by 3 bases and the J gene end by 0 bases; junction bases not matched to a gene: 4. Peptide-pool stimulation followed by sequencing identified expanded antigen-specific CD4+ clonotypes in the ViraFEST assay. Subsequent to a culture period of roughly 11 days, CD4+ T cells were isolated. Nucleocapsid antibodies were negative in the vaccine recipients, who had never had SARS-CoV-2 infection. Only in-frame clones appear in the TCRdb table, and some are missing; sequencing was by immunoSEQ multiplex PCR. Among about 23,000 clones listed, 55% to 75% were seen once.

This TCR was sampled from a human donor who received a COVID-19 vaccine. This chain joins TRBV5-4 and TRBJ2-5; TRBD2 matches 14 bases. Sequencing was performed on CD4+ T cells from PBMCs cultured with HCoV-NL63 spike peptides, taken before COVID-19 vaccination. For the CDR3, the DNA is TGTGCCAGCAGCTCGGGACTAGCGGGAGTGTACCAAGAGACCCAGTACTTC. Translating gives CASSSGLAGVYQETQYF.